This T cell receptor beta chain was captured in a study of cytomegalovirus exposure and HLA in healthy donors. General observations from the study: Judged likely to be a sequencing artifact was a cluster of highly shared sequence variants. With DRB1 most and HLA-C fewest, TCR association rates differed between HLA loci in a later analysis.

Concerning this clone itself: No antigen is known for it.

The primer mix had 60 Vbeta and 13 Jbeta primers. Sequenced by immunoSEQ multiplex PCR; TCRdb stores in-frame clones only, minus some. The sample lists about 130,000 clones, 60% to 85% seen once, with 1.5% to 2.5% in the top ten. Looked up from germline, CDR1 is SGHRS and CDR2 is YFSETQ. The V gene end was trimmed by 0 bases and the J gene end by 2 bases; junction bases not matched to a gene: 4. The CDR3 length is 17 residues. The origin of this receptor is a man over 45 in good health and CMV-seronegative. Sequencing was carried out using PBMCs. The gene calls are TRBV5-1 and TRBJ2-3; the match to TRBD2 covers 12 bases. The CDR3 DNA sequence: TGCGCCAGCAGCTTGGAGCCTAGCGGGGGGGACACAGATACGCAGTATTTT. It is translated as CASSLEPSGGDTDTQYF.